Sequencing of this T cell receptor beta chain was carried out in a study of blood T cell repertoires in COVID-19. The assay was immunoSEQ multiplex PCR, and TCRdb's table has in-frame clones only and misses some. The data show under 200,000 clones, approximately 85% seen once. Germline V gives CDR1 SGHAT, CDR2 FQDESV (reference sequence). The CDR3 is 14 residues long. V was trimmed by 3 bases and J by 4 bases, leaving 12 bases between them. This clone was recorded a few times. The chain is built from TRBV11-1 and TRBJ1-1, with D unclear. The sequence derives from a woman at least 80 years old with COVID-19, enrolled during active disease. Sequencing was carried out using peripheral blood. CDR3 bases: TGTGCCAGCAGCTTTAGCTCATGGGTCACTGAAGCTTTCTTT. Its protein product is CASSFSSWVTEAFF.